A single sample is the source of the 19 T cell receptor beta chains below, sequenced in a study of shared clonotypes between healthy human individuals. The assay was immunoSEQ multiplex PCR, and TCRdb's table has in-frame clones only and misses some. The table records some 1 million clones, around 75% of them present only once. Sequenced input: memory CD4+ T cells sorted from blood. Regarding subset: CD45RA-negative fraction. Every receptor here comes from a man between 18 and 29 years old in good health.

This clone was picked up a small number of times. The rearrangement uses TRBV30 and TRBJ1-1; weak D call: TRBD1 (6 bases). Germline CDR1 is GTSNPN and CDR2 is SVGIG (reference sequence). The CDR3 is made up of 12 amino acids. V was pared by 2 bases and J by 4 bases, with 8 bases between. The CDR3 protein is CAWSQDSTEAFF. The CDR3 DNA follows: TGTGCCTGGAGTCAGGACAGCACTGAAGCTTTCTTT.

A few counts support this clone. The chain joins TRBV5-1 to TRBJ1-1; tentative D call: TRBD1 (5 bases). From germline, CDR1 is SGHRS and CDR2 YFSETQ. The CDR3 runs to 14 residues. Trimming took 0 bases from V and 1 from J, leaving 7 bases between them. This CDR3 reads CASSLDGQNTEAFF. The CDR3 bases are TGCGCCAGCAGCTTGGACGGACAGAACACTGAAGCTTTCTTT.

This chain links TRBV2 with TRBJ1-4; 8 positions agree with TRBD1. After removal of 5 bases from V and 5 bases from J, the junction contained 1 base not matched to a gene. The CDR3 runs 13 residues. CDR1 and CDR2 (germline): SNHLY, FYNNEI. CDR3 in amino acids: CASSRTGNEKLFF. CDR3 in DNA: TGTGCCAGCAGTCGGACAGGGAATGAAAAACTGTTTTTT.

This clone showed up just a few times. The rearrangement uses TRBV7-2 and TRBJ1-2, with TRBD1 as a possible D gene (6 bases). The CDR3 sequence is 15 residues long. CDR1 is SGHTA, CDR2 FQGNSA, per germline. V shed 1 base and J shed 4 bases, with 13 bases lying between them. This chain's CDR3 is CASSLDRAGGYGYTF. CDR3 DNA: TGTGCCAGCAGCTTAGACAGGGCTGGCGGCTATGGCTACACCTTC.

This sequence joins TRBV18 and TRBJ2-1; 7 bases agree with TRBD2. The CDR3 sequence is 16 residues long. Germline lookup yields CDR1 KGHSH and CDR2 LQKENI. J gave up 8 bases and V 2 bases, and 12 bases lay outside the gene matches. CDR3 region: CASSPLGGRALDEQFF. CDR3 nucleotides: TGTGCCAGCTCACCATTGGGGGGGAGGGCCCTCGATGAGCAGTTCTTC.

CDR3 amino acids: CASSRLAGALPQYF. Written as DNA, the CDR3 is TGTGCCAGCAGTAGACTAGCGGGAGCACTTCCGCAGTACTTC. The rearrangement uses TRBV2 and TRBJ2-7, with 12 positions matching TRBD2. Germline lookup yields CDR1 SNHLY and CDR2 FYNNEI. The junction had 8 bases not matched to a gene; V was cut back by 5 bases and J by 9 bases. The CDR3 has 14 residues.

The chain employs TRBV4-1 and TRBJ2-3, with 14 nucleotides matching TRBD2. J was trimmed by 8 bases and V by 1 base; bases with no gene match: 8. The germline CDR1 and CDR2 sequences are MGHRA and YSYEKL. The CDR3 covers 17 residues. CDR3 protein: CASSQAGTSGGGGTQYF. The CDR3 DNA follows: TGCGCCAGCAGCCAAGCCGGGACTAGCGGGGGTGGTGGTACGCAGTATTTT.

Worth noting for this clone: A far larger clone is one nucleotide away, so this likely arose from a read error. The genes are TRBV5-4 and TRBJ2-2, with 16 bases that match TRBD2. The CDR3 is 16 residues long. J was trimmed by 6 bases and V by 3 bases; bases with no gene match: 2. In germline, CDR1 is SGHNT, CDR2 YYREEE (reference sequence). CDR3 nucleotide sequence: TGTGCCAGCAGCTCCGGGACTAGCGGGAGGGCCGGGGAGCTGTTTTTT. Its translation is CASSSGTSGRAGELFF.

This clone has just a few counts. The J gene is TRBJ1-1, the V gene TRBV29-1; D call uncertain. Per the germline V gene, CDR1 is SQVTM and CDR2 is ANQGSEA. The CDR3 loop spans 10 amino acids. The germline V and J ends were trimmed by 6 bases and 6 bases, with 8 bases remaining between them. The CDR3 coding sequence is TGCAGCGTCCTCACCCCTGAAGCTTTCTTT. This encodes CSVLTPEAFF.

J is TRBJ2-1 and V is TRBV6-5; 9 nucleotides agree with TRBD1. CDR1 MNHEY and CDR2 SVGAGI come from the germline V gene. The CDR3 spans 14 residues. V dropped 5 bases and J dropped 9; count of bases not matched to a gene: 8. The CDR3 DNA sequence: TGTGCCAGCAGTCCGTTGGACAGGGGTAGTGAGCAGTTCTTC. Protein sequence: CASSPLDRGSEQFF.

This clone was found a few times. V gene TRBV5-5 combines with J gene TRBJ2-6; D is possibly TRBD1 (5 bases). Per the germline V gene, CDR1 is SGHKS and CDR2 is YYEKEE (reference sequence). V lost 3 bases to trimming and J lost 2 bases, with 15 bases between them. The CDR3 spans 17 residues. The CDR3 DNA is TGTGCCAGCAGCTCCAGGGTGGAAAGGACTGGGGCCAACGTCCTGACTTTC. Translating it yields CASSSRVERTGANVLTF.

This clone appeared once. The rearrangement links TRBV14 to TRBJ1-5; D is possibly TRBD1 (6 bases). Germline V gene sequence: CDR1 SGHDN, CDR2 FVKESK. The CDR3 consists of 14 residues. The V end lost 9 bases, the J end lost 3 bases, and 15 bases lay between the germline ends. CDR3 in amino acids: CARREGEVNQPQHF. CDR3 DNA sequence: TGTGCCAGGAGGGAGGGGGAGGTCAATCAGCCCCAGCATTTT.

CDR3: CASSLTSYSGQYF. The CDR3 bases are TGTGCCAGCAGCCTGACTAGTTATTCCGGGCAGTACTTC. The chain joins TRBV2 to TRBJ2-7, with a tentative D call TRBD2 (6 bases). The CDR3 extends over 13 amino acids. Trimming shortened V by 6 bases and J by 9 bases, and 18 bases separated the two germline ends. Germline-derived CDR1 and CDR2 are SNHLY and FYNNEI.

This chain uses TRBV30 with TRBJ1-1, with D tentatively TRBD1 (6 bases). Trimming stripped 4 bases from V and 1 base from J, with 13 bases between. Per the germline V gene, CDR1 is GTSNPN and CDR2 is SVGIG (reference sequence). CDR3 size: 14 residues. The CDR3 loop is CAWNSGVPNTEAFF. The CDR3 nucleotides read TGTGCCTGGAATTCAGGGGTACCGAACACTGAAGCTTTCTTT. The whole variable domain, filled in from reference TRBV30 and TRBJ1-1, reads SQTIHQWPATLVQPVGSPLSLECTVEGTSNPNLYWYRQAAGRGLQLLFYSVGIGQISSEVPQNLSASRPQDRQFILSSKKLLLSDSGFYLCAWNSGVPNTEAFFGQGTRLTVV.

CDR3 coding DNA: TGTGCCAGCAGCTTAGAGACAGGGAACTATGGCTACACCTTC. Translation gives CASSLETGNYGYTF. The genes are TRBV7-8 and TRBJ1-2; 7 positions match TRBD1. The germline gives CDR1 SGHVS, CDR2 FQNEAQ. CDR3 length: 14 amino acids. The ends lost 1 base at V and 2 bases at J; junction bases unmatched: 1.

The gene calls are TRBV6-1 and TRBJ2-7, with TRBD1 as a possible D gene (5 bases). Germline CDR1 reads MNHNS; CDR2 reads SASEGT. The V end lost 6 bases, the J end lost 3 bases, and 12 bases lay between the germline ends. The CDR3 is 13 residues long. In DNA, the CDR3 is TGTGCCAGCAGACCACTTGACAGCTACGAGCAGTACTTC. Residues: CASRPLDSYEQYF.

The rearrangement joins TRBV5-3 to TRBJ2-3, with D hard to call. TRBV5-3 is reported as an ORF; its role is uncertain. This CDR3 has 21 amino acids. The V end was cut by 6 bases, the J end by 2 bases, with 34 bases between. CDR3 DNA: TGTGCCAGAACACTTAAGGTTTTCCACTGGAAGGAAGGAGTTGACACAGATACGCAGTATTTT. As protein: CARTLKVFHWKEGVDTDTQYF.

The rearrangement uses TRBV6-5 and TRBJ1-4; TRBD1 is a possible D gene (5 bases). Trimming cost V 0 bases and J 0 bases, with 8 bases left between them. Germline CDR1 and CDR2: MNHEY and SVGAGI. There are 16 residues in the CDR3. The CDR3 region is CASSYSGGSTNEKLFF. The DNA of the CDR3 is TGTGCCAGCAGTTACTCTGGGGGTTCAACTAATGAAAAACTGTTTTTT.

With regard to this clone: The same CDR3 can be traced to other DNA sequences in this sample. The rearrangement links TRBV30 to TRBJ1-4; D remains ambiguous. Trimming removed 0 bases at V and 3 bases at J, with 8 bases between. CDR1 GTSNPN and CDR2 SVGIG come from the germline V gene (reference sequence). The CDR3 is made up of 14 amino acids. DNA of the CDR3: TGTGCCTGGAGTGTTAAAGGGTCTAATGAAAAACTGTTTTTT. Its protein is CAWSVKGSNEKLFF.